This T cell receptor beta chain derives from a study of identical twins. Notes on the study in general: Monozygotic twins shared more out-of-frame TCR alpha than recombination models predicted. Alpha sequences that were out-of-frame and twin-shared showed an excess of low generation probability.

All donors comprised healthy Caucasians. The CDR3 contains 14 residues. From germline, CDR1 is KGHDR and CDR2 SFDVKD. Between the trimmed V and J ends, which lost 1 base and 6 bases, there was a span of 8 bases. TCRdb redid the calling of the 5' RACE reads with MiXCR, one entry per CDR3 protein. This repertoire shows under 450,000 distinct CDR3 sequences, about 18% found once; its top ten account for around 12%. This clonotype was seen only a few times. Its antigen is still unknown. This rearrangement joins TRBV24-1 to TRBJ2-2; no clear D. The sequence was collected from a man in his forties or fifties in good health. The sequenced sample was naive T cells sorted from blood. CDR3 in amino acids: CATSDFLGAGELFF. The CDR3, as DNA: TGTGCCACCAGTGATTTTCTAGGCGCCGGGGAGCTGTTTTTT.